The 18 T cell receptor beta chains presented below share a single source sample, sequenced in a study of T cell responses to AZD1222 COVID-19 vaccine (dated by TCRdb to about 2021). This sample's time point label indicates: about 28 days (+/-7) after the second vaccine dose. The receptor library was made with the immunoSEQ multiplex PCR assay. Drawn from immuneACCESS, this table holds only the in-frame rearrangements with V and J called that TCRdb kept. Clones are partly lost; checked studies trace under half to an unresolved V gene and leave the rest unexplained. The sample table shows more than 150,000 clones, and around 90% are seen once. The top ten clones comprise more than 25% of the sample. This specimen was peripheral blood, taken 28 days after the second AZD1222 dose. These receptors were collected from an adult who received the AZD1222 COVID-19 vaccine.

DNA for the CDR3: TGTGCCAGCAGCTTGGCGGGAGCGGGAGACGAGCAGTACTTC. Translated: CASSLAGAGDEQYF. This chain connects TRBV11-2 to TRBJ2-7; TRBD2 aligns across 8 bases. The germline V gene has CDR1 SGHAT and CDR2 FQNNGV. J was trimmed by 5 bases and V by 3 bases; bases with no gene match: 6. The CDR3 has 14 amino acids. Based on the CDR3 plus reference TRBV11-2 and TRBJ2-7, the full variable domain is EAGVAQSPRYKIIEKRQSVAFWCNPISGHATLYWYQQILGQGPKLLIQFQNNGVVDDSQLPKDRFSAERLKGVDSTLKIQPAKLEDSAVYLCASSLAGAGDEQYFGPGTRLTVT.

CDR3 nucleotide sequence: TGTGCCAGCAGGGAGACAGGGTTTGCTAATGAAAAACTGTTTTTT. Residues: CASRETGFANEKLFF. The chain joins TRBV2 to TRBJ1-4; 7 bases are a match to TRBD1. This CDR3 has 15 amino acids. CDR1 and CDR2 (germline): SNHLY, FYNNEI. Germline trimming cut 6 bases from V and 3 bases from J; bases unmatched to any gene: 7. The entire variable domain, with the rest obtained from reference TRBV2 and TRBJ1-4, is as follows: EPEVTQTPSHQVTQMGQEVILRCVPISNHLYFYWYRQILGQKVEFLVSFYNNEISEKSEIFDDQFSVERPDGSNFTLKIRSTKLEDSAMYFCASRETGFANEKLFFGSGTQLSVL.

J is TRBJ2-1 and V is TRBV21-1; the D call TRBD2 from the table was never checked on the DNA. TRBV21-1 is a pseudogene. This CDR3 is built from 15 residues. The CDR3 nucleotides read TGTGCCAGCAGCCGCCGACTTGACTCCTACAATGAGCAGTTCTTC. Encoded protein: CASSRRLDSYNEQFF.

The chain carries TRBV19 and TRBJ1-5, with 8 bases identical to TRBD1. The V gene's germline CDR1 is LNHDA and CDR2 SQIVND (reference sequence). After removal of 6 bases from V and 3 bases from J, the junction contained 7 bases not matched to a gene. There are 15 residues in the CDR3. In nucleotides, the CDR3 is TGTGCCAGTAGGCCCGGGACAGGCTTCAATCAGCCCCAGCATTTT. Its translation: CASRPGTGFNQPQHF.

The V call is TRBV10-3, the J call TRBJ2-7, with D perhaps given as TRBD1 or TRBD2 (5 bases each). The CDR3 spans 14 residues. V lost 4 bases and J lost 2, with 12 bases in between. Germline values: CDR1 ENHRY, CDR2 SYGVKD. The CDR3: CAISASQGAYEQYF. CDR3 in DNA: TGTGCCATCAGTGCATCGCAGGGAGCCTACGAGCAGTACTTC.

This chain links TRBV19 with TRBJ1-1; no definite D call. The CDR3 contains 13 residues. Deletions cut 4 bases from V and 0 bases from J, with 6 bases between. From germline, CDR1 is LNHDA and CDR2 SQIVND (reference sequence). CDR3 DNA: TGTGCCAGTAGTAAGACACTGAACACTGAAGCTTTCTTT. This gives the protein CASSKTLNTEAFF.

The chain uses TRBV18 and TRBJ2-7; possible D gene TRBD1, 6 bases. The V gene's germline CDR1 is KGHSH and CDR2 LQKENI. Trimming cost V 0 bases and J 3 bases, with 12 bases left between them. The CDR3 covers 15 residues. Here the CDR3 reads CASSPPSRGYYEQYF. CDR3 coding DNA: TGTGCCAGCTCACCACCCTCCAGGGGATACTACGAGCAGTACTTC. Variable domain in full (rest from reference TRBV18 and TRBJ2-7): NAGVMQNPRHLVRRRGQEARLRCSPMKGHSHVYWYRQLPEEGLKFMVYLQKENIIDESGMPKERFSAEFPKEGPSILRIQQVVRGDSAAYFCASSPPSRGYYEQYFGPGTRLTVT.

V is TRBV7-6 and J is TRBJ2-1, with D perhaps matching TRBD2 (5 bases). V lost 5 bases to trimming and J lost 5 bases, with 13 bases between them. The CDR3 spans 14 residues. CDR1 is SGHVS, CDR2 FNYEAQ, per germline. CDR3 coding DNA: TGTGCCAGCAGCGGCCGAGGCGGGCACAATGAGCAGTTCTTC. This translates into CASSGRGGHNEQFF.

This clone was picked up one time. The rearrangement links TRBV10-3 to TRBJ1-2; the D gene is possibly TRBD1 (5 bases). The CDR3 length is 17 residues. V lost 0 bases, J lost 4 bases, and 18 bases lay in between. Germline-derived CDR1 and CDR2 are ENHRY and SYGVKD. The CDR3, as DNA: TGTGCCATCAGTGAGTCAGGAATCCAGGGCAGAGGCTATGGCTACACCTTC. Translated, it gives CAISESGIQGRGYGYTF.

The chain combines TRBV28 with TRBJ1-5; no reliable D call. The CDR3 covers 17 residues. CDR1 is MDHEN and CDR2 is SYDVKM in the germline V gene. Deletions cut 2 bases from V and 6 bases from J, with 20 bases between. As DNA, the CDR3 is TGTGCCAGCAGTTTAGCCGCAGGTGGTCTCGGAGGTCAGCCCCAGCATTTT. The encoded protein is CASSLAAGGLGGQPQHF. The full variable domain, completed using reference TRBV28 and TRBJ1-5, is DVKVTQSSRYLVKRTGEKVFLECVQDMDHENMFWYRQDPGLGLRLIYFSYDVKMKEKGDIPEGYSVSREKKERFSLILESASTNQTSMYLCASSLAAGGLGGQPQHFGDGTRLSIL.

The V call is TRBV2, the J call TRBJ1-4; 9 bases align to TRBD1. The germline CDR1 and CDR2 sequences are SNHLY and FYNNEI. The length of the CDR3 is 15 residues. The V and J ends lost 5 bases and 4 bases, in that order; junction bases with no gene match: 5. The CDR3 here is CASSRGQGSNEKLFF. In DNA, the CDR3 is TGTGCCAGCAGTAGAGGACAGGGGAGTAATGAAAAACTGTTTTTT.

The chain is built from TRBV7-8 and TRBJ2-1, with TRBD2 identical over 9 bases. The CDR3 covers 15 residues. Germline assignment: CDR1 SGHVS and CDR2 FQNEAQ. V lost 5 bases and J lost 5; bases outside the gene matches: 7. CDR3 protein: CASSREASGNNEQFF. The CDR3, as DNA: TGTGCCAGCAGCCGAGAGGCTAGCGGGAACAATGAGCAGTTCTTC.

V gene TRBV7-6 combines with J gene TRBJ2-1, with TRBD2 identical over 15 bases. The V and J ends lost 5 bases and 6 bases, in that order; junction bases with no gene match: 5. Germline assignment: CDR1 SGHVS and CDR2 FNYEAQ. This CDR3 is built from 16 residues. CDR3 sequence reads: CASSVRTSGRGNEQFF. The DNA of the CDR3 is TGTGCCAGCAGCGTCAGGACTAGCGGGAGGGGCAATGAGCAGTTCTTC.

The CDR3 bases are TGTGCCAGCAGTTACTCAGGGCCAGGGTTGAGTCAGCCCCAGCATTTT. Protein: CASSYSGPGLSQPQHF. The chain has TRBV6-2 or TRBV6-3 and TRBJ1-5, with D tentatively TRBD1 (5 bases). V lost 0 bases to trimming and J lost 6 bases, with 15 bases between them. The CDR3 extends over 16 amino acids. Germline CDR1 reads MNHEY; CDR2 reads SVGEGT.

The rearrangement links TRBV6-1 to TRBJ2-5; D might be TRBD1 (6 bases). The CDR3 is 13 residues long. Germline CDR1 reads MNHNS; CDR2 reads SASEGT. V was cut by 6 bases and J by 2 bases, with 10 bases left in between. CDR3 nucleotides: TGTGCCAGCAGCATCGGACAGCAAGAGACCCAGTACTTC. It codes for CASSIGQQETQYF.

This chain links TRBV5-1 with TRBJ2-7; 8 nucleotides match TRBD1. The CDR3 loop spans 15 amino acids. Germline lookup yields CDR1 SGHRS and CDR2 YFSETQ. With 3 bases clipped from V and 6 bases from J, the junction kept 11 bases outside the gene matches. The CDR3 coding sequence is TGCGCCAGCAGCTGTGGACAGGGCATGGGGTGCGAGCAGTACTTC. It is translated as CASSCGQGMGCEQYF.

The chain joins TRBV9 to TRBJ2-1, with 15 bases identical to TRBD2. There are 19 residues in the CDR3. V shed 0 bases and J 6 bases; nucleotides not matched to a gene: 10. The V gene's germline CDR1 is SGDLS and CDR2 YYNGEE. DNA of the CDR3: TGTGCCAGCAGCGTAGTCAGGCAGGGACTAGCGGGAGGTATCAATGAGCAGTTCTTC. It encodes CASSVVRQGLAGGINEQFF.

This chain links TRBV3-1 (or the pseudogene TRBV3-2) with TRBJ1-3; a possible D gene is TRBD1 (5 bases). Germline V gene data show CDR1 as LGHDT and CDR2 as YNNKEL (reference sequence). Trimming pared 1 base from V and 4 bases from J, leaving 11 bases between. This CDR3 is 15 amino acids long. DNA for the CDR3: TGTGCCAGCAGCCAAGTTTTGGCAGGGGGAAACACCATATATTTT. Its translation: CASSQVLAGGNTIYF.